The entry that follows covers one TCR beta chain sequence. CDR3 size: 15 residues. Germline V gene lookup returns CDR1 MNHEY and CDR2 SVGAGI. Trimming pared 4 bases from V and 2 bases from J, leaving 14 bases between. The data are from a study of cytomegalovirus exposure and HLA in healthy donors. Study summary: Earlier work reported around 110 million unique TCR beta sequences from about 200 million T cells.

Both 60 Vbeta primers and 13 Jbeta primers went into the PCR. Sequenced by immunoSEQ multiplex PCR; TCRdb stores in-frame clones only, minus some. The listing records over 65,000 clones. The sample taken for sequencing was PBMCs. The sequence derives from a man in his thirties or forties in good health and CMV-seronegative. The chain recombines TRBV6-5 with TRBJ2-5, with a weak D call TRBD2 (6 bases). CDR3 DNA: TGTGCCAGCAGTTTGGTGGCGGGACTTCAAGAGACCCAGTACTTC. It codes for CASSLVAGLQETQYF.